The subject of this entry is one T cell receptor (beta chain). Which antigen it targets is not known. Base quality data are lacking; no much larger clone is found one base away. The data belong to a study of cytomegalovirus exposure and HLA in healthy donors (dated by TCRdb to 2015 to 2018). For the wider study: According to a later analysis, one platform produced both the 110 or so validation repertoires and the roughly 660 repertoires of the first cohort. The study aimed to test whether cataloging public T cell receptors could reveal signatures of past pathogen exposure. In addition to the first cohort of around 670 subjects, a separate validation cohort of approximately 110 different subjects was used. To predict cytomegalovirus infection status, the study brought together high-throughput TCR immunosequencing, statistical association of individual TCRs with disease status, and machine learning. The paper as a whole reports these results and caveats: The study gave a list of 150 to 200 TCR beta chains associated with cytomegalovirus. In both the original and validation cohorts, the classifier was reported to diagnose cytomegalovirus status with high specificity and sensitivity. A later analysis found that TCRs clustered in the first cohort also tended to co-occur in the approximately 120 validation repertoires, with approximately 95% of cluster scores above 0. The validation cohort had no HLA typing available for a later analysis, so co-occurrence within that cohort was assessed over all 120 or so repertoires. Across donors, most TCR sequences were observed very rarely, whereas some public TCRs were present in many individuals. A few of the identified cytomegalovirus-associated TCR beta chains were confirmed in vitro to be specific for cytomegalovirus antigens. The authors suggested that the approach could potentially be extended to other disease states and immunological phenotypes.

CDR1 and CDR2 are drawn from the germline V gene: SNHLY, FYNNEI. The CDR3 runs 15 amino acids, cysteine and phenylalanine included. The DNA shown is the 45-base CDR3, in frame from base 1. V ends up 4 bases short and J 7 bases short, with an unmatched junction base count of 10. Library construction relied on the immunoSEQ multiplex PCR assay. The study's processing was this. A statistical classification framework was developed to diagnose cytomegalovirus status using the catalog of TCR beta chain sequences. The source is immuneACCESS, and TCRdb retained only in-frame sequences with V and J called. Part of the clones is not carried over; for the studies checked, unresolved V genes explain less than half of this, and the remainder is unexplained. The V and J calls and clone size were taken over from that table, and D and trimming were inferred from the DNA. The table for this sample lists around 140,000 clones; 85% to 95% of them were counted only once. The ten largest make up around 1.9% of the sample.

The donors belonged to the validation cohort of about 120 subjects, which was separate from the approximately 700-subject first cohort. This sequence uses TRBV2 and TRBJ2-5; TRBD2 matches 9 bases in the middle. The sequence came from a young man in good health and CMV-seropositive. Material: PBMCs. The CDR3 loop reads CASSVDSGSRWTQYF. The nucleotide sequence reads TGTGCCAGCAGTGTCGATAGCGGGAGCCGTTGGACCCAGTACTTC.